This TCR beta chain emerged from a study of T cell repertoires in cytomegalovirus infection. On the study more broadly: Signatures in public TCR beta sequences pointed to both CMV infection and matching HLA type. Study-wide results and caveats: Summed frequency of shared TCR beta families picked out CMV carriers who also had the relevant HLA. Ex vivo responses were dominated by HLA-C-restricted CMV-specific TCR beta clonotypes.

From germline, CDR1 is DFQATT and CDR2 SNEGSKA (reference sequence). The CDR3 runs 17 residues. Using its own MiXCR run on the reads, TCRdb lists one record per CDR3 protein. The sample includes under 850,000 distinct CDR3 sequences, approximately 34% of them seen just once. Remarks on this clonotype: Its antigen remains unknown. One junction end disagrees with the germline gene, perhaps due to a read error.

The sequence derives from a human donor in good health (CMV status not recorded). Some clones in this sample may be carry-over from other donors' samples. The chain recombines TRBV20-1 with TRBJ1-5, with a weak D call TRBD1 (6 bases). The sample consisted of PBMCs. CDR3 sequence (DNA): TGCAGTGCTAGGGCCAAGAGGACAGCCCAAGCCAATCGGCCCCAGCATTTT. Translation: CSARAKRTAQANRPQHF.